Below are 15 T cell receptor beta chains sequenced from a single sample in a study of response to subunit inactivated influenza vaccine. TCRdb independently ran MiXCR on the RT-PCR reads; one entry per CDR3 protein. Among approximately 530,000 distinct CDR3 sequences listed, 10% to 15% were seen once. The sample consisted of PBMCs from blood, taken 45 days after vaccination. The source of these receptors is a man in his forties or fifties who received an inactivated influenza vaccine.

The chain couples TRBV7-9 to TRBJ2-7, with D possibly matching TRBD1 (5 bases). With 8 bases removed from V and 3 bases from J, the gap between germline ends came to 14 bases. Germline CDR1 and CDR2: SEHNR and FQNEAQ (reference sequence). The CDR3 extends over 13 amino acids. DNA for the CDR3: TGTGCCAGCGGCTCAGGGAATGTCTACGAGCAGTACTTC. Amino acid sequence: CASGSGNVYEQYF. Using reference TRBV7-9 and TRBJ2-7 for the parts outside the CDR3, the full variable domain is DTGVSQNPRHKITKRGQNVTFRCDPISEHNRLYWYRQTLGQGPEFLTYFQNEAQLEKSRLLSDRFSAERPKGSFSTLEIQRTEQGDSAMYLCASGSGNVYEQYFGPGTRLTVT.

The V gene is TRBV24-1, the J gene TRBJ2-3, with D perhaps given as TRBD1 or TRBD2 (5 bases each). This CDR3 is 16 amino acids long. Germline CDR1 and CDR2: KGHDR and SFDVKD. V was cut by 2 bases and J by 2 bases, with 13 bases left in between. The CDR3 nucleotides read TGTGCCACCAGTGATTGGCAGGGAGCCTCCACAGATACGCAGTATTTT. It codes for CATSDWQGASTDTQYF.

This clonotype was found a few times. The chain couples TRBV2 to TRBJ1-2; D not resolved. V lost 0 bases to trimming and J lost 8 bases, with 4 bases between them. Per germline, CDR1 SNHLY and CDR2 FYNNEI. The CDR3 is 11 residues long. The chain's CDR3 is CASSEARGYTF. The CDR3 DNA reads TGTGCCAGCAGTGAAGCCCGGGGCTACACCTTC.

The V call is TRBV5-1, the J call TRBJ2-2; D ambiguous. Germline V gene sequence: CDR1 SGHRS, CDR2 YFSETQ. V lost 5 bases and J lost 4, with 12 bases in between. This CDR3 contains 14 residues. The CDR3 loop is CASRDAPTTGELFF. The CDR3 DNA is TGCGCCAGCAGGGATGCCCCCACCACCGGGGAGCTGTTTTTT. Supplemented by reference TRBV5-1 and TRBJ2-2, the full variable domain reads KAGVTQTPRYLIKTRGQQVTLSCSPISGHRSVSWYQQTPGQGLQFLFEYFSETQRNKGNFPGRFSGRQFSNSRSEMNVSTLELGDSALYLCASRDAPTTGELFFGEGSRLTVL.

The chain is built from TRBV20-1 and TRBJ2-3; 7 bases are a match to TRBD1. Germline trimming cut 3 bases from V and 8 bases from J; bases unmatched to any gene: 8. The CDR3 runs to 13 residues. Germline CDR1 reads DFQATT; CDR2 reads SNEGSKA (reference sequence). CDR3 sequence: CSARNRGQTTQYF. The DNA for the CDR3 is TGCAGTGCTAGGAATCGGGGACAGACTACGCAGTATTTT.

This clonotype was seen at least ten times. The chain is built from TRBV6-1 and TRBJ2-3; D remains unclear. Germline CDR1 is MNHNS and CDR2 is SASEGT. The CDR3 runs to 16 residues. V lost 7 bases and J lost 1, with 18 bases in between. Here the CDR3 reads CASIPRDGEGTDTQYF. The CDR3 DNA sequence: TGTGCCAGCATCCCACGAGACGGCGAGGGCACAGATACGCAGTATTTT.

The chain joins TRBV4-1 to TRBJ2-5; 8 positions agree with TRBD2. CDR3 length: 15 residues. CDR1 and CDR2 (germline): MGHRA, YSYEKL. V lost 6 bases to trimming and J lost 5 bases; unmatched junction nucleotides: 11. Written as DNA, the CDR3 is TGCGCCAGCAGAGAAAGACGGGGGGGCCACGAGACCCAGTACTTC. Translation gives CASRERRGGHETQYF.

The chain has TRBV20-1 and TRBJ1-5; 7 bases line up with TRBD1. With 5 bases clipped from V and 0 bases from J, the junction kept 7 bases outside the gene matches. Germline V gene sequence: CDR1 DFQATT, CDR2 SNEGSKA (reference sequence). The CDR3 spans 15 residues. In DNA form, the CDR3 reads TGCAGTGCTCCAGACAGGGTGAATAGCAATCAGCCCCAGCATTTT. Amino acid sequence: CSAPDRVNSNQPQHF.

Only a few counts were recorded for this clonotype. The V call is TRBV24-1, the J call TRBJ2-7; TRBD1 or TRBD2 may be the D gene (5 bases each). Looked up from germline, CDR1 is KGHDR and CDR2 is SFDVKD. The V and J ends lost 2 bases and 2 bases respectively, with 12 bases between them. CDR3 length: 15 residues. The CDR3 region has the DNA TGTGCCACCAGTGATTCCGGGACGGAAACCTACGAGCAGTACTTC. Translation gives CATSDSGTETYEQYF.

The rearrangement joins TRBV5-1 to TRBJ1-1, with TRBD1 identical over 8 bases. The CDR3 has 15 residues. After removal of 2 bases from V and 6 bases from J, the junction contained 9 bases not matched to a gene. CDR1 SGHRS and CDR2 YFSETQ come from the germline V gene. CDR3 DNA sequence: TGCGCCAGCAGCTTCGGACAGGGTTTCGATCCTGAAGCTTTCTTT. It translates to CASSFGQGFDPEAFF.

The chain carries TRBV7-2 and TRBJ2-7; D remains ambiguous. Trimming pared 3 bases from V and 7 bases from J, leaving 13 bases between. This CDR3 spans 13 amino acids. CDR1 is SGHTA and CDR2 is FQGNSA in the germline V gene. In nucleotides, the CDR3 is TGTGCCAGCAGCTTTTTGGGATCTGGGGAGCAGTACTTC. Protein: CASSFLGSGEQYF.

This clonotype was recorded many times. In DNA form, the CDR3 reads TGTGCCAGCAGTACAGCGGGAGGGCCTGACGAGCAGTACTTC. It translates to CASSTAGGPDEQYF. The V gene is TRBV25-1, the J gene TRBJ2-7; 10 positions match TRBD2. Germline V gene sequence: CDR1 MGHDK, CDR2 SYGVNS. The CDR3 consists of 14 residues. The V and J ends lost 5 bases and 5 bases, in that order; junction bases with no gene match: 6.

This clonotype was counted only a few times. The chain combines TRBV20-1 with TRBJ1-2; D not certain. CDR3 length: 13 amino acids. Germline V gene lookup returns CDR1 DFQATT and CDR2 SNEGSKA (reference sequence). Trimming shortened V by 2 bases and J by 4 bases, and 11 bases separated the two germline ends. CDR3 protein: CSARPRSAYGYTF. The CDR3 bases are TGCAGTGCTAGACCCCGAAGTGCCTATGGCTACACCTTC.

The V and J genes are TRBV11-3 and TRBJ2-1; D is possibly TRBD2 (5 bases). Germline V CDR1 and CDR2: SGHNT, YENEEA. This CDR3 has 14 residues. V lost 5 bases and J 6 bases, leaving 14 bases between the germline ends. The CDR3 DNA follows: TGTGCCAGCAGCCGGGGTGGGATCCGCAATGAGCAGTTCTTC. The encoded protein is CASSRGGIRNEQFF.

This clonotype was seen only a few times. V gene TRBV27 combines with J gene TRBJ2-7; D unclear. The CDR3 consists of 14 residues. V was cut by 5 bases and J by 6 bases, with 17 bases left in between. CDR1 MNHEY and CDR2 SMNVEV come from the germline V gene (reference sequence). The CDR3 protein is CASSVLESGGEQYF. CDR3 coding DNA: TGTGCCAGCAGTGTATTAGAATCGGGTGGCGAGCAGTACTTC.